This TCR beta chain is drawn from a study of blood T cell repertoires in COVID-19. In the study overall: From T cells, B-cell-depleted T cells, or PBMCs came the material, which was cDNA or gDNA.

TCRdb keeps only in-frame clones here, not all; method: immunoSEQ multiplex PCR. Seen here are about 480,000 clones, around nine tenths observed once, and the top ten hold 6.5% to 9.5%. Germline V gene lookup returns CDR1 LNHNV and CDR2 YYDKDF (reference sequence). V shed 8 bases and J shed 3 bases, with 11 bases lying between them. There are 14 residues in the CDR3. Study members were between about 18 and 90 years old and lived in 24 US regions. Two consecutive negative NP/OP PCR tests, clearance, or resolved symptoms defined Cohort 3 recovery. This clone has a count of ten or more. The receptor's source is an older woman who had recovered from COVID-19. Sequenced input: PBMCs or T cells enriched from blood (not recorded which). The chain links TRBV15 to TRBJ1-6; no reliable D call. For the CDR3, the DNA is TGTGCCACCCGGAGTTTTAGCTATAATTCACCCCTCCACTTT. It codes for CATRSFSYNSPLHF.